The 10 T cell receptor beta chains listed next were all sequenced from one sample in a study of shared clonotypes between healthy human individuals. In the naive CD8 group, cells lacked CD45RO and were positively selected for CCR7, so terminally differentiated effector memory CD45RA+ cells were left out. Method: immunoSEQ multiplex PCR; TCRdb's copy keeps in-frame clones and lacks some. The sample lists 2 million or so clones, about 95% occurring once. Sequenced: naive CD8+ T cells sorted from blood. These receptors originate from a man aged 18 to 29 in good health.

The chain employs TRBV2 and TRBJ1-2; D gene unclear. The V end lost 7 bases, the J end lost 3 bases, and 9 bases lay between the germline ends. Germline loops: CDR1 SNHLY, CDR2 FYNNEI. This CDR3 spans 12 amino acids. The CDR3 loop is CASMGGDYGYTF. DNA for the CDR3: TGTGCCAGCATGGGCGGAGACTATGGCTACACCTTC.

This clone was detected once. The rearrangement links TRBV5-1 to TRBJ2-1; TRBD2 aligns across 8 bases. V trimming: 3 bases; J trimming: 2 bases; junction bases outside the gene matches: 4. Germline assignment: CDR1 SGHRS and CDR2 YFSETQ. This CDR3 contains 15 residues. This chain's CDR3 is CASSWSGSTYNEQFF. The DNA for the CDR3 is TGCGCCAGCAGCTGGAGCGGGAGCACCTACAATGAGCAGTTCTTC.

This rearrangement joins TRBV25-1 to TRBJ1-2; TRBD1 aligns across 7 bases. V was clipped by 4 bases and J by 1 base; unmatched bases: 15. CDR3 size: 18 residues. Germline V gene lookup returns CDR1 MGHDK and CDR2 SYGVNS. The CDR3 DNA follows: TGTGCCAGCAGTGGATTACACAGGGGCCTTCCTAATAACTATGGCTACACCTTC. It specifies CASSGLHRGLPNNYGYTF.

J is TRBJ1-1 and V is TRBV6-1; no clear D. This CDR3 has 14 amino acids. Germline V gives CDR1 MNHNS, CDR2 SASEGT. Trimming left V 2 bases short and J 0 bases short, with 7 bases between. Here the CDR3 DNA reads TGTGCCAGCAGTGAAATTGGAGTGAACACTGAAGCTTTCTTT. Its translation is CASSEIGVNTEAFF.

The V gene is TRBV4-3, the J gene TRBJ2-2, with TRBD2 matching over 12 bases. Germline lookup yields CDR1 LGHNA and CDR2 YSLEER. The CDR3 spans 16 residues. Trimming took 1 base from V and 6 from J; bases not matched to a gene: 3. CDR3 region: CASSQGLAGVPGELFF. The CDR3 DNA is TGCGCCAGCAGCCAAGGACTAGCGGGAGTCCCCGGGGAGCTGTTTTTT.

The rearrangement uses TRBV6-1 and TRBJ2-7; 7 bases map to TRBD2. There are 16 residues in the CDR3. Per germline, CDR1 MNHNS and CDR2 SASEGT. Trimming removed 1 base from V and 5 bases from J; junction bases left unmatched: 11. The CDR3 coding sequence is TGTGCCAGCAGTGAAGACCCCCCGGGAAGCGGGGACGAGCAGTACTTC. Translation: CASSEDPPGSGDEQYF.

The rearrangement links TRBV21-1 to TRBJ2-7; TRBD1, the table's D call, was not compared with the DNA. TRBV21-1 is a pseudogene locus. The CDR3 extends over 15 amino acids. CDR3 coding DNA: TGTGCCAGCAGCAAAGAGGGGGGACAGGGGAACGAGCAGTACTTC. It encodes CASSKEGGQGNEQYF.

The J gene is TRBJ2-3, the V gene TRBV29-1, with 10 bases that match TRBD2. The CDR3 covers 14 residues. V gave up 3 bases and J gave up 5 bases; unmatched junction bases: 5. The germline gives CDR1 SQVTM, CDR2 ANQGSEA. Here the CDR3 reads CSVEERGGRDTQYF. The CDR3 DNA reads as TGCAGCGTTGAGGAGCGGGGGGGACGAGATACGCAGTATTTT.

This chain connects TRBV6-6 to TRBJ2-5; TRBD2 aligns across 7 bases. Germline trimming cut 4 bases from V and 5 bases from J; bases unmatched to any gene: 7. CDR3 length: 14 amino acids. The germline V gene encodes CDR1 MNHNY and CDR2 SVGAGI (reference sequence). The CDR3 reads CASSFAGGKETQYF. CDR3 coding DNA: TGTGCCAGCAGTTTCGCCGGGGGGAAGGAGACCCAGTACTTC.

V and J are TRBV11-2 and TRBJ2-7; the match to TRBD1 covers 7 bases. CDR3 size: 12 residues. Germline assignment: CDR1 SGHAT and CDR2 FQNNGV. J gave up 6 bases and V 6 bases, and 5 bases lay outside the gene matches. The CDR3 DNA reads as TGTGCCAGCAGTCACGACAGGGTCGAGCAGTACTTC. Translation: CASSHDRVEQYF.